The clone carrying this T cell receptor (beta chain) was detected many times. Its antigen is unidentified. Time point noted: sample taken at primary tumor resection. Untreated early-stage non-small cell lung cancer patients, 72 in total, were the donors. TCRdb fed the 5' RACE reads into MiXCR, producing one record per CDR3 protein. The sample has fewer than 15,000 distinct CDR3 sequences; more than 3% are singletons. The entry originates in a study of spatial heterogeneity in lung cancer. The study's findings and limits: Counts of expanded alpha and beta TCRs within tumors tracked the tumor nonsynonymous mutation count.

The CDR3 is made up of 16 amino acids. Germline CDR1 and CDR2: SGHRS and YFSETQ. Trimming cost V 4 bases and J 6 bases, with 21 bases left between them. This TCR came from a male donor with early-stage non-small cell lung cancer. The sequenced sample was lung tumor tissue, obtained at surgery. J is TRBJ2-3 and V is TRBV5-1, with D perhaps matching TRBD1 or TRBD2 (5 bases each). The CDR3 is CASSRGEGLTFDTQYF. DNA of the CDR3: TGCGCCAGCAGCCGGGGAGAGGGGCTGACCTTCGATACGCAGTATTTT.